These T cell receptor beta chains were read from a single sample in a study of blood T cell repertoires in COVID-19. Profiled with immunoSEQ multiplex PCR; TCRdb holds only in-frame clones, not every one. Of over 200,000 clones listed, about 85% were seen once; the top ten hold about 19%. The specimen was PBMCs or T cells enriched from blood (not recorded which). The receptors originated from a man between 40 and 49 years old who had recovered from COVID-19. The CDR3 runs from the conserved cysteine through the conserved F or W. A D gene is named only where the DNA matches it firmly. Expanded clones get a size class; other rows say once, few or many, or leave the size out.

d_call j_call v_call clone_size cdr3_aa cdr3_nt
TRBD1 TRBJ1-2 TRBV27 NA CASSLAGDSANYGYTF TGTGCCAGCAGTTTAGCAGGGGACAGCGCTAACTATGGCTACACCTTC
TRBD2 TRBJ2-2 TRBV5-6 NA CASSSGGTGELFF TGTGCCAGCAGCTCCGGGGGGACCGGGGAGCTGTTTTTT
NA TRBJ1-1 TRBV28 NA CASSPLGREAFF TGTGCCAGCAGCCCACTAGGACGTGAAGCTTTCTTT
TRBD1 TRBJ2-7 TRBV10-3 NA CAISEAGTGEGTYEQYF TGTGCCATCAGTGAGGCTGGGACAGGTGAAGGGACCTACGAGCAGTACTTC
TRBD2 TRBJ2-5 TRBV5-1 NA CASSLLAGGPLSETQYF TGCGCCAGCAGCTTGCTAGCGGGAGGGCCGCTGAGCGAGACCCAGTACTTC
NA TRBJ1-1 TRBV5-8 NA CASSLDIGGNTEAFF TGTGCCAGCAGCTTGGATATAGGGGGGAACACTGAAGCTTTCTTT
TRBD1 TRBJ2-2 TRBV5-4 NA CASSRRDRAGWGTGELFF TGTGCCAGCAGCCGGCGGGACAGGGCCGGATGGGGAACCGGGGAGCTGTTTTTT
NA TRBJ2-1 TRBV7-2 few CASSLNPGYDNEQFF TGTGCCAGCAGCTTAAACCCAGGGTATGACAATGAGCAGTTCTTC
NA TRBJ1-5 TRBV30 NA CAWSPTGNQPQHF TGTGCCTGGAGTCCCACAGGCAATCAGCCCCAGCATTTT
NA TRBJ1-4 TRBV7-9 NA CASSLLGGSIEKLFF TGTGCCAGCAGCCTCCTGGGGGGAAGTATCGAAAAACTGTTTTTT
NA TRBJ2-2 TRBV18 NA CASRLTNGNTGELFF TGTGCCAGCCGGCTTACTAACGGGAACACCGGGGAGCTGTTTTTT
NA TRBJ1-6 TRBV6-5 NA CASSRGRQNSPLHF TGTGCCAGCAGTAGGGGAAGGCAAAATTCACCCCTCCACTTT